One and the same sample provided the 20 T cell receptor beta chains below, sequenced in a study of cytomegalovirus exposure and HLA in healthy donors. The study ran its PCR with 60 Vbeta and 13 Jbeta primers. This table comes from immunoSEQ multiplex PCR, and its TCRdb copy is limited to in-frame clones, with some not included. The sample includes over 100,000 clones, about 80% of them seen just once. The sequencing input was PBMCs. Receptors were obtained from a woman aged 45 to 65 in good health and CMV-seropositive.

The chain employs TRBV5-6 and TRBJ2-7, with D perhaps matching TRBD1 (6 bases). From germline, CDR1 is SGHDT and CDR2 YYEEEE. V dropped 3 bases and J dropped 6 bases, with 10 bases sitting between them. The CDR3 loop spans 12 amino acids. The CDR3 DNA reads as TGTGCCAGCAGCTACAGGGTAGGCGAGCAGTACTTC. Amino acids: CASSYRVGEQYF.

For this clone: The sample has other DNA sequences that encode this CDR3 too. V gene TRBV20-1 combines with J gene TRBJ2-7, with unresolved D. With 3 bases removed from V and 1 base from J, the gap between germline ends came to 4 bases. Germline-derived CDR1 and CDR2 are DFQATT and SNEGSKA (reference sequence). The CDR3 consists of 11 residues. CDR3 in amino acids: CSASRSYEQYF. In DNA, the CDR3 is TGCAGTGCTAGCAGGTCCTACGAGCAGTACTTC.

V and J are TRBV5-1 and TRBJ2-1; 9 nucleotides line up with TRBD2. Germline assignment: CDR1 SGHRS and CDR2 YFSETQ. The junction had 10 bases not matched to a gene; V was cut back by 0 bases and J by 9 bases. CDR3 length equals 16 residues. CDR3: CASSLEAGGPLTEQFF. The CDR3 DNA reads as TGCGCCAGCAGCTTGGAGGCGGGAGGGCCCCTCACTGAGCAGTTCTTC.

This rearrangement joins TRBV29-1 to TRBJ1-1; D is perhaps TRBD1 (6 bases). This CDR3 has 14 residues. Trimming took 7 bases from V and 2 from J, leaving 17 bases between them. CDR1 SQVTM and CDR2 ANQGSEA come from the germline V gene. CDR3 DNA sequence: TGCAGCGCTCCTTCCAGGACAGATAACACTGAAGCTTTCTTT. As protein: CSAPSRTDNTEAFF. Full variable domain (missing parts from reference TRBV29-1 and TRBJ1-1): SAVISQKPSRDICQRGTSLTIQCQVDSQVTMMFWYRQQPGQSLTLIATANQGSEATYESGFVIDKFPISRPNLTFSTLTVSNMSPEDSSIYLCSAPSRTDNTEAFFGQGTRLTVV.

With regard to this clone: Its ends do not fully match the called genes, so a read error is possible. The rearrangement links TRBV6-6 to TRBJ1-5, with D uncertain. The CDR3 consists of 12 residues. CDR1 and CDR2 (germline): MNHNY, SVGAGI (reference sequence). The chain's CDR3 is CVVASRNQPQHF. The CDR3 DNA sequence: TGCGTAGTAGCTTCTCGCAATCAGCCCCAGCATTTT.

This chain joins TRBV28 and TRBJ2-7; 10 bases are shared with TRBD2. V trimming: 7 bases; J trimming: 3 bases; junction bases outside the gene matches: 3. The germline gives CDR1 MDHEN, CDR2 SYDVKM. The CDR3 is 13 amino acids. The CDR3 DNA follows: TGTGCCAGCACCCGGACTAGCGGCTACGAGCAGTACTTC. It translates to CASTRTSGYEQYF.

V and J are TRBV2 and TRBJ2-5; 11 positions match TRBD2. Germline trimming cut 6 bases from V and 4 bases from J; bases unmatched to any gene: 4. This CDR3 spans 14 amino acids. Germline CDR1 is SNHLY and CDR2 is FYNNEI. The CDR3 coding sequence is TGTGCCAGCAGAGCCGGGACTAGCGGAGAGACCCAGTACTTC. Translation: CASRAGTSGETQYF.

This chain connects TRBV7-3 to TRBJ2-2, with 7 bases lining up with TRBD1. Germline trimming cut 5 bases from V and 4 bases from J; bases unmatched to any gene: 10. The CDR3 consists of 16 residues. Germline V gene lookup returns CDR1 SGHTA and CDR2 FQGTGA. The CDR3 spells CASSPGRGTSTGELFF. The CDR3 bases are TGTGCCAGCAGCCCTGGCAGGGGGACGAGCACCGGGGAGCTGTTTTTT.

J is TRBJ2-1 and V is TRBV7-8; 10 bases map to TRBD1. This CDR3 is 14 amino acids long. The germline V gene encodes CDR1 SGHVS and CDR2 FQNEAQ. Trimming at V came to 6 bases and at J to 4 bases, leaving 3 bases not matched to a gene. CDR3 residues: CASRPGQGYNEQFF. The CDR3 coding sequence is TGTGCCAGCAGACCGGGACAGGGGTACAATGAGCAGTTCTTC. Using reference TRBV7-8 and TRBJ2-1 for the parts outside the CDR3, the full variable domain is GAGVSQSPRYKVAKRGQDVALRCDPISGHVSLFWYQQALGQGPEFLTYFQNEAQLDKSGLPSDRFFAERPEGSVSTLKIQRTQQEDSAVYLCASRPGQGYNEQFFGPGTRLTVL.

This sequence joins TRBV4-1 and TRBJ1-5, with a tentative D call TRBD1 (5 bases). In germline, CDR1 is MGHRA, CDR2 YSYEKL. V lost 1 base to trimming and J lost 5 bases, with 9 bases between them. The CDR3 has 14 amino acids. CDR3 nucleotide sequence: TGCGCCAGCAGCCAAGCAGGGTTTGATCAGCCCCAGCATTTT. This gives the protein CASSQAGFDQPQHF.

V and J are TRBV28 and TRBJ1-5; 7 bases match TRBD1. The CDR3 runs to 14 residues. Germline V gives CDR1 MDHEN, CDR2 SYDVKM. The trim removed 7 bases at V and 3 bases at J, leaving 6 bases unmatched. The CDR3 nucleotides are TGTGCCAGCATCGGGGACAGCTTCAATCAGCCCCAGCATTTT. Translating it yields CASIGDSFNQPQHF.

The chain carries TRBV5-4 and TRBJ2-7, with 8 bases lining up with TRBD1. After removal of 4 bases from V and 1 base from J, the junction contained 7 bases not matched to a gene. The CDR3 covers 15 residues. Germline CDR1 reads SGHNT; CDR2 reads YYREEE (reference sequence). CDR3 loop: CASSTPGQASYEQYF. CDR3 nucleotides: TGTGCCAGCAGCACCCCGGGACAGGCTTCCTACGAGCAGTACTTC. Combining the CDR3 with reference TRBV5-4 and TRBJ2-7 gives the whole variable domain ETGVTQSPTHLIKTRGQQVTLRCSSQSGHNTVSWYQQALGQGPQFIFQYYREEENGRGNFPPRFSGLQFPNYSSELNVNALELDDSALYLCASSTPGQASYEQYFGPGTRLTVT.

The gene calls are TRBV7-2 and TRBJ1-5, with TRBD1 matching over 11 bases. CDR3 length: 17 residues. J was trimmed by 7 bases and V by 3 bases; bases with no gene match: 11. Germline-derived CDR1 and CDR2 are SGHTA and FQGNSA. This chain's CDR3 is CASSFERTGGWQQPQHF. The CDR3 DNA reads TGTGCCAGCAGCTTTGAACGGACAGGGGGCTGGCAACAGCCCCAGCATTTT.

This chain uses TRBV4-1 with TRBJ2-7; 9 bases align to TRBD2. V lost 0 bases to trimming and J lost 8 bases; unmatched junction nucleotides: 14. The CDR3 contains 17 residues. Per germline, CDR1 MGHRA and CDR2 YSYEKL. The CDR3 DNA is TGCGCCAGCAGCCAAGAAGTAACGGGAGCGGGGGGTAGAAAGCAGTACTTC. Protein product: CASSQEVTGAGGRKQYF.

The chain uses TRBV7-9 and TRBJ1-5; 9 bases line up with TRBD1. The CDR3 has 15 residues. The junction had 5 bases not matched to a gene; V was cut back by 1 base and J by 7 bases. Germline V CDR1 and CDR2: SEHNR, FQNEAQ (reference sequence). CDR3 sequence (DNA): TGTGCCAGCAGCTTAGGGACAGGGGTCGGCCAGCCCCAGCATTTT. Translation gives CASSLGTGVGQPQHF.

CDR3 sequence: CASSQGQGANLRVEAFF. The CDR3 coding sequence is TGTGCCAGCAGCCAAGGACAGGGGGCGAATCTTCGGGTTGAAGCTTTCTTT. The chain links TRBV14 to TRBJ1-1, with 10 bases aligning to TRBD1. This CDR3 comprises 17 residues. Germline lookup yields CDR1 SGHDN and CDR2 FVKESK. The V segment lost 1 base and the J segment 7 bases; nucleotides outside the gene matches: 12.

The chain links TRBV18 to TRBJ2-5; 8 positions agree with TRBD2. With V trimmed by 6 bases and J by 2 bases, 5 bases remained unmatched. This CDR3 has 14 amino acids. Germline V gene lookup returns CDR1 KGHSH and CDR2 LQKENI. Here the CDR3 DNA reads TGTGCCAGCTCCCAACTAGCGGCTCAAGAGACCCAGTACTTC. Translating gives CASSQLAAQETQYF.

The gene calls are TRBV9 and TRBJ1-4; TRBD1 aligns across 7 bases. Unmatched junction bases numbered 9, after V lost 5 bases and J lost 8 bases. In germline, CDR1 is SGDLS, CDR2 YYNGEE. CDR3 length: 14 residues. The CDR3 DNA reads as TGTGCCAGCAGTCGACAGGGATGGGGGGAAAAACTGTTTTTT. Translated, it gives CASSRQGWGEKLFF.

The rearrangement links TRBV7-8 to TRBJ2-2, with 9 bases identical to TRBD2. Germline V gene sequence: CDR1 SGHVS, CDR2 FQNEAQ. This CDR3 has 16 amino acids. V shed 4 bases and J 4 bases; nucleotides not matched to a gene: 7. The CDR3 here is CASSSIERGVTGELFF. In DNA, the CDR3 is TGTGCCAGCAGCTCGATCGAGCGGGGGGTCACCGGGGAGCTGTTTTTT.

The rearrangement links TRBV7-2 to TRBJ2-3, with D unclear. Germline V gene data show CDR1 as SGHTA and CDR2 as FQGNSA. V was trimmed by 4 bases and J by 2 bases, leaving 10 bases between them. The CDR3 is 14 amino acids. The CDR3 DNA reads TGTGCCAGCAGCTCGACACCCGACACAGATACGCAGTATTTT. Amino acid sequence: CASSSTPDTDTQYF.